The next 24 T cell receptor beta chains were all read from a single sample in a study of control samples from healthy donors and cancer patients (dated by TCRdb to about 2020). The library was prepared using the immunoSEQ multiplex PCR assay. TCRdb obtained this table from immuneACCESS and retained in-frame rearrangements with V and J assigned. These tables miss some clones; where compared with another copy, unresolved V genes account for less than half of the shortfall, and the remainder is unexplained. The sample yields 100,000 to 150,000 clones; 91% were counted once. Roughly 8.7% of the sample is in the top ten clones. The specimen sequenced was blood. Source of these receptors: a young man in good health.

This clone was observed a few times. The chain recombines TRBV9 with TRBJ2-4; D may be TRBD1 (6 bases). CDR3 length: 18 residues. CDR1 is SGDLS and CDR2 is YYNGEE in the germline V gene. Trimming stripped 4 bases from V and 0 bases from J, with 20 bases between. The CDR3, as DNA: TGTGCCAGCAGCCCCCGGGACAAGGGCTTCTTAGCCAAAAACATTCAGTACTTC. Amino acids: CASSPRDKGFLAKNIQYF.

This clone was found once. This rearrangement joins TRBV3-1 (or the pseudogene TRBV3-2) to TRBJ1-2; D is possibly TRBD1 (5 bases). Germline CDR1 is LGHDT and CDR2 is YNNKEL (reference sequence). The CDR3 is 13 amino acids. Trimming removed 4 bases at V and 3 bases at J, with 9 bases between. The chain's CDR3 is CASSPGLDYGYTF. In DNA, the CDR3 is TGTGCCAGCAGCCCGGGGCTGGACTATGGCTACACCTTC.

The chain is built from TRBV7-9 and TRBJ1-2; 8 bases are a match to TRBD1. Germline V gene sequence: CDR1 SEHNR, CDR2 FQNEAQ (reference sequence). The CDR3 covers 14 residues. The junction had 4 bases not matched to a gene; V was cut back by 4 bases and J by 3 bases. The CDR3 sequence is CASSSSQGDYGYTF. In nucleotides, the CDR3 is TGTGCCAGCAGCTCCTCACAGGGGGACTATGGCTACACCTTC.

This chain connects TRBV7-3 to TRBJ1-1; weak D call: TRBD1 (6 bases). The germline CDR1 and CDR2 sequences are SGHTA and FQGTGA. V lost 5 bases, J lost 4 bases, and 11 bases lay in between. The CDR3 runs to 13 residues. CDR3 loop: CASSQGQSTEAFF. The DNA for the CDR3 is TGTGCCAGCAGCCAGGGACAAAGCACTGAAGCTTTCTTT.

The rearrangement links TRBV2 to TRBJ2-5; TRBD2 matches 7 bases. After removal of 1 base from V and 4 bases from J, the junction contained 6 bases not matched to a gene. CDR3 length: 15 residues. Germline CDR1 and CDR2: SNHLY and FYNNEI. CDR3 loop: CASSEVASGGETQYF. CDR3 sequence (DNA): TGTGCCAGCAGTGAAGTGGCCTCGGGGGGAGAGACCCAGTACTTC. Drawing the rest from reference TRBV2 and TRBJ2-5, the complete variable domain is EPEVTQTPSHQVTQMGQEVILRCVPISNHLYFYWYRQILGQKVEFLVSFYNNEISEKSEIFDDQFSVERPDGSNFTLKIRSTKLEDSAMYFCASSEVASGGETQYFGPGTRLLVL.

V usage is TRBV2 and J usage is TRBJ1-1; unclear D gene. The V end was cut by 6 bases, the J end by 5 bases, with 10 bases between. The CDR3 is made up of 12 amino acids. Germline V gives CDR1 SNHLY, CDR2 FYNNEI. The CDR3 loop is CASRGLYTEAFF. For the CDR3, the DNA is TGTGCCAGCAGGGGGTTGTATACTGAAGCTTTCTTT.

The genes are TRBV4-1 and TRBJ2-2; a weak D match, TRBD1 (6 bases). V lost 4 bases and J 5 bases, leaving 17 bases between the germline ends. The CDR3 loop spans 16 amino acids. Germline V lookup: CDR1 MGHRA, CDR2 YSYEKL. This chain's CDR3 is CASSPHRVFETGELFF. For the CDR3, the DNA is TGCGCCAGCAGCCCACACAGGGTTTTTGAAACCGGGGAGCTGTTTTTT.

The chain carries TRBV10-2 and TRBJ1-4; D possibly corresponds to TRBD1 (6 bases). Trimming took 9 bases from V and 8 from J, leaving 16 bases between them. CDR3 length: 13 amino acids. Germline loops: CDR1 WSHSY, CDR2 SAAADI. The CDR3 loop reads CASSRKGGEKLFF. The CDR3 coding sequence is TGCGCCAGTTCCCGAAAAGGGGGGGAAAAACTGTTTTTT.

Concerning this clone: Different DNA sequences within this sample yield the same CDR3. The chain employs TRBV30 and TRBJ1-2, with unresolved D. Germline CDR1 and CDR2: GTSNPN and SVGIG (reference sequence). The CDR3 has 13 residues. Trimming pared 0 bases from V and 4 bases from J, leaving 9 bases between. This CDR3 reads CAWSVGGSYGYTF. The CDR3, as DNA: TGTGCCTGGAGTGTGGGAGGGTCCTATGGCTACACCTTC.

The V and J genes are TRBV6-5 and TRBJ1-2, with D unclear. Germline V CDR1 and CDR2: MNHEY, SVGAGI. Trimming shortened V by 2 bases and J by 4 bases, and 11 bases separated the two germline ends. CDR3 length: 14 amino acids. As DNA, the CDR3 is TGTGCCAGCAGTTACCTGCGAACGAGCTATGGCTACACCTTC. Translating gives CASSYLRTSYGYTF.

The chain links TRBV4-1 to TRBJ1-2; tentatively, D is TRBD1 (5 bases). This CDR3 region has 16 residues. V lost 6 bases and J lost 5, with 22 bases in between. Germline V lookup: CDR1 MGHRA, CDR2 YSYEKL. CDR3 amino acids: CASRSGPFDLGYGYTF. In nucleotides, the CDR3 is TGCGCCAGCAGATCAGGGCCATTCGACCTTGGGTATGGCTACACCTTC.

The chain uses TRBV19 and TRBJ2-2; D is unclear. The V and J ends lost 5 bases and 0 bases respectively, with 7 bases between them. Looked up from germline, CDR1 is LNHDA and CDR2 is SQIVND (reference sequence). This CDR3 has 14 residues. The CDR3 protein is CASSQGSNTGELFF. CDR3 in DNA: TGTGCCAGTAGTCAAGGGTCGAACACCGGGGAGCTGTTTTTT.

The rearrangement joins TRBV9 to TRBJ1-2, with unresolved D. Trimming stripped 3 bases from V and 6 bases from J, with 0 bases between. Germline CDR1 is SGDLS and CDR2 is YYNGEE. This CDR3 is 9 amino acids long. CDR3 nucleotide sequence: TGTGCCAGCAGCGATGGCTACACCTTC. Translation: CASSDGYTF.

The rearrangement uses TRBV19 and TRBJ1-1, with unresolved D. Germline lookup yields CDR1 LNHDA and CDR2 SQIVND (reference sequence). CDR3 size: 14 residues. V was trimmed by 0 bases and J by 2 bases, leaving 7 bases between them. The CDR3 DNA is TGTGCCAGTAGTATAGAGGACGTAAACACTGAAGCTTTCTTT. Residues: CASSIEDVNTEAFF.

The J gene is TRBJ2-1, the V gene TRBV4-1; D could derive from TRBD1 or TRBD2 (5 bases each). V was pared by 3 bases and J by 7 bases, with 25 bases between. The V gene's germline CDR1 is MGHRA and CDR2 YSYEKL. The CDR3 contains 18 residues. The CDR3 DNA reads as TGCGCCAGCAGCCACCGGTTAGTCCGGGACGACGTCGGGAATGAGCAGTTCTTC. As protein: CASSHRLVRDDVGNEQFF.

The table lists this clone with a count of one. This same CDR3 is encoded by further DNA sequences in the sample. This CDR3 reads CAWSSGTYEQYF. For the CDR3, the DNA is TGTGCCTGGAGTAGCGGGACCTACGAGCAGTACTTC. The chain employs TRBV30 and TRBJ2-7; 7 positions agree with TRBD2. CDR1 is GTSNPN and CDR2 is SVGIG in the germline V gene (reference sequence). With 2 bases clipped from V and 2 bases from J, the junction kept 0 bases outside the gene matches. The CDR3 is 12 amino acids.

The chain recombines TRBV28 with TRBJ1-5; maybe TRBD1 (6 bases). The germline CDR1 and CDR2 sequences are MDHEN and SYDVKM. The V gene lost 6 bases and the J gene lost 2 bases, with 35 bases spanning the gap. The CDR3 totals 22 residues. This chain's CDR3 is CASRSDLEFDRLYREGNQPQHF. CDR3 nucleotides: TGTGCCAGCAGATCCGACCTTGAATTCGACAGGTTGTATAGGGAGGGCAATCAGCCCCAGCATTTT.

The gene calls are TRBV5-1 and TRBJ2-4; D unclear. The ends were cut back, 1 base at V and 4 bases at J, with 6 bases in the middle. Germline V gene data show CDR1 as SGHRS and CDR2 as YFSETQ. The CDR3 is made up of 13 amino acids. For the CDR3, the DNA is TGCGCCAGCAGCTTGCCCCTAAAAAACATTCAGTACTTC. This encodes CASSLPLKNIQYF.

For the CDR3, the DNA is TGTGCCAGCAGCCATTCGGGTCAGCCCCAGCATTTT. Its translation is CASSHSGQPQHF. This rearrangement joins TRBV7-9 to TRBJ1-5; unclear D gene. The CDR3 length is 12 residues. Germline CDR1 reads SEHNR; CDR2 reads FQNEAQ (reference sequence). The ends were cut back, 5 bases at V and 6 bases at J, with 8 bases in the middle. Full variable domain (remainder filled in from reference TRBV7-9 and TRBJ1-5): DTGVSQNPRHKITKRGQNVTFRCDPISEHNRLYWYRQTLGQGPEFLTYFQNEAQLEKSRLLSDRFSAERPKGSFSTLEIQRTEQGDSAMYLCASSHSGQPQHFGDGTRLSIL.

This chain joins TRBV7-2 and TRBJ1-4; D is unresolved. Trimming cost V 5 bases and J 7 bases, with 17 bases left between them. The length of the CDR3 is 15 residues. CDR1 and CDR2 from the germline V gene are SGHTA and FQGNSA. CDR3 in DNA: TGTGCCAGCAGCCCGCGCGGTCCACGGCGTGAAAAACTGTTTTTT. Amino acids: CASSPRGPRREKLFF.

The genes are TRBV14 and TRBJ2-1, with a tentative D call TRBD2 (6 bases). This CDR3 is built from 13 residues. With 5 bases removed from V and 4 bases from J, the gap between germline ends came to 9 bases. From germline, CDR1 is SGHDN and CDR2 FVKESK. The CDR3 coding sequence is TGTGCCAGCAGCGCGGGACTTTACAATGAGCAGTTCTTC. This gives the protein CASSAGLYNEQFF.

The gene calls are TRBV2 and TRBJ2-5, with TRBD2 matching 15 bases. This CDR3 has 16 amino acids. J was trimmed by 1 base and V by 9 bases; bases with no gene match: 6. Germline CDR1 reads SNHLY; CDR2 reads FYNNEI. The DNA for the CDR3 is TGTGCCAGGAAAGGGACTAGCGGGGGGATCCAAGAGACCCAGTACTTC. Translating it yields CARKGTSGGIQETQYF. Combining the CDR3 with reference TRBV2 and TRBJ2-5 gives the whole variable domain EPEVTQTPSHQVTQMGQEVILRCVPISNHLYFYWYRQILGQKVEFLVSFYNNEISEKSEIFDDQFSVERPDGSNFTLKIRSTKLEDSAMYFCARKGTSGGIQETQYFGPGTRLLVL.

This sequence joins TRBV20-1 and TRBJ1-1, with 7 bases matching TRBD1. Germline V CDR1 and CDR2: DFQATT, SNEGSKA (reference sequence). V lost 5 bases and J lost 10; bases outside the gene matches: 4. This CDR3 is built from 10 residues. In nucleotides, the CDR3 is TGCAGTGCTCCGGACAGGTCAGCTTTCTTT. It encodes CSAPDRSAFF.

The gene calls are TRBV7-6 and TRBJ2-3; D may match TRBD1 or TRBD2 (6 bases each). Germline V gives CDR1 SGHVS, CDR2 FNYEAQ. This CDR3 region has 16 residues. Trimming pared 3 bases from V and 4 bases from J, leaving 17 bases between. The CDR3, as DNA: TGTGCCAGCAGCTTCTATGGGGGGCTTGGGGCAGATACGCAGTATTTT. It translates to CASSFYGGLGADTQYF.